Listed below are T cell receptor beta chains from one sample, sequenced in a study of shared clonotypes between healthy human individuals. Assay: immunoSEQ multiplex PCR; the TCRdb copy retains only in-frame clones and omits some. This sample yields 2 million to 3 million clones, of which 80% to 95% are seen a single time; about 0.38% belongs to the top ten. Material for sequencing was naive CD4+ T cells from PBMCs. These receptors originate from a man aged 18 to 30 in good health. Some clones in this sample may be carry-over from other donors' samples. CDR3s include the opening cysteine and the closing phenylalanine or tryptophan. D genes are given only for firm matches. Rows may omit the clone size; those that give it use once, few, many or a size class.

>TRBV28|TRBJ2-5|.|TRBD2
CASSLVGLAGGETQYF
TGTGCCAGCAGTTTAGTGGGACTAGCGGGAGGAGAGACCCAGTACTTC
>TRBV5-1|TRBJ1-4|.|TRBD1
CASSDGQVLNEKLFF
TGCGCCAGCAGCGACGGACAGGTGCTTAATGAAAAACTGTTTTTT
>TRBV23-1|TRBJ2-7|.|TRBD2
CASSPLAGGRSYEQYF
TGCGCCAGCAGTCCTTTAGCGGGAGGGCGTTCCTACGAGCAGTACTTC
>TRBV21-1|TRBJ2-7|.|.
CASSPPARGDEQYF
TGTGCCAGCAGCCCTCCAGCACGAGGGGACGAGCAGTACTTC
>TRBV6-5|TRBJ2-7|.|TRBD1
CYRGRIKYF
TGCTACAGGGGGCGTATCAAGTACTTC
>TRBV5-1|TRBJ1-1|.|.
CASSPPGLNTEAFF
TGCGCCAGCAGCCCCCCCGGGTTGAACACTGAAGCTTTCTTT
>TRBV7-3|TRBJ2-3|.|.
CASSSGTDTQYF
TGTGCCAGCAGTAGCGGCACAGATACGCAGTATTTT
>TRBV4-1|TRBJ2-7|.|TRBD1
CASSQVVTGGAPWNEQYF
TGCGCCAGCAGCCAAGTAGTGACAGGGGGCGCCCCCTGGAACGAGCAGTACTTC
>TRBV2|TRBJ1-3|.|.
CAGARDSGAGNTIYF
TGTGCCGGGGCCCGGGACTCGGGGGCTGGAAACACCATATATTTT
>TRBV5-1|TRBJ2-1|.|.
CASSLADSSYNEQFF
TGCGCCAGCAGCTTAGCGGACAGCTCCTACAATGAGCAGTTCTTC
>TRBV7-2|TRBJ2-7|.|.
CASSLAQNTGGLNYEQYF
TGTGCCAGCAGCTTAGCGCAAAACACGGGCGGGCTGAACTACGAGCAGTACTTC
>TRBV6-1|TRBJ1-2|.|.
CASSDGFSHGYTF
TGTGCCAGCAGTGATGGGTTCTCCCATGGCTACACCTTC
>TRBV28|TRBJ2-3|.|TRBD2
CASSLRSSGRIDTQYF
TGTGCCAGCAGTTTAAGGTCTAGCGGGAGGATAGATACGCAGTATTTT
>TRBV10-1|TRBJ2-1|.|TRBD2
CASSEASGTREQFF
TGCGCCAGCAGTGAGGCTAGCGGGACAAGGGAGCAGTTCTTC
>TRBV6-5|TRBJ2-1|.|TRBD2
CASNPSGRGYNEQFF
TGTGCCAGCAACCCTAGCGGGAGGGGGTACAATGAGCAGTTCTTC
>TRBV2|TRBJ1-2|.|.
CASNPQSNYGYTF
TGTGCCAGCAATCCACAGAGTAACTATGGCTACACCTTC
>TRBV7-8|TRBJ1-5|.|.
CASSLARGNRNQPQHF
TGTGCCAGCAGCTTAGCGAGGGGGAATCGCAATCAGCCCCAGCATTTT
>TRBV7-9|TRBJ2-3|.|.
CASSFSLQGTDTQYF
TGTGCCAGCAGCTTTAGTCTCCAGGGAACAGATACGCAGTATTTT
>TRBV2|TRBJ2-5|.|.
CASSSTGAPETQYF
TGTGCCAGCAGCTCGACTGGGGCCCCAGAGACCCAGTACTTC
>TRBV18|TRBJ2-7|.|TRBD2
CASSPVAGGSYEQYF
TGTGCCAGCTCACCAGTAGCGGGAGGCTCCTACGAGCAGTACTTC
>TRBV11-2|TRBJ2-7|once|.
CASRVWAEQYF
TGTGCCAGCAGAGTTTGGGCCGAGCAGTACTTC
>TRBV29-1|TRBJ2-1|.|.
CSASSGDNEQFF
TGCAGCGCTTCATCCGGCGACAATGAGCAGTTCTTC
>TRBV6-1|TRBJ2-5|.|TRBD1
CASTLDRARETQYF
TGTGCCAGCACCCTTGACAGGGCCCGGGAGACCCAGTACTTC
>TRBV25-1|TRBJ2-2|.|.
CASSDPGSGGELFF
TGTGCCAGCAGTGACCCAGGGAGTGGGGGGGAGCTGTTTTTT
>TRBV5-1|TRBJ2-1|.|.
CASSLGLGEGHEQFF
TGCGCCAGCAGCTTGGGGCTGGGTGAGGGCCATGAGCAGTTCTTC
>TRBV7-2|TRBJ2-5|.|TRBD2
CASGGGRGETQYF
TGTGCCAGCGGCGGGGGGCGAGGAGAGACCCAGTACTTC
>TRBV28|TRBJ1-1|.|.
CASSSPQENTEAFF
TGTGCCAGCAGTTCCCCCCAGGAGAACACTGAAGCTTTCTTT
>TRBV5-1|TRBJ2-2|.|TRBD2
CASSLAKGGLNTGELFF
TGCGCCAGCAGCTTGGCCAAGGGAGGGCTGAACACCGGGGAGCTGTTTTTT
>TRBV7-2|TRBJ2-3|few|TRBD1
CASSLGGQSTDTQYF
TGTGCCAGCAGCTTAGGGGGACAGAGCACAGATACGCAGTATTTT
>TRBV11-2|TRBJ2-7|once|.
CASSFGPYEQYF
TGTGCCAGCAGCTTTGGACCCTACGAGCAGTACTTC
>TRBV18|TRBJ2-5|.|TRBD2
CASSPQTSGLETQYF
TGTGCCAGCTCACCACAGACTAGCGGTTTGGAGACCCAGTACTTC
>TRBV27|TRBJ2-3|.|.
CASSRTDGTDTQYF
TGTGCCAGCAGTCGGACAGACGGCACAGATACGCAGTATTTT
>TRBV5-1|TRBJ1-1|.|.
CASSFSPNTEAFF
TGCGCCAGCAGCTTTTCGCCGAACACTGAAGCTTTCTTT
>TRBV9|TRBJ2-1|.|.
CASSLDGGFYNEQFF
TGTGCCAGCAGCCTTGACGGCGGGTTTTACAATGAGCAGTTCTTC
>TRBV28|TRBJ1-1|.|.
CASSSKSRGDTEAFF
TGTGCCAGCAGTTCGAAGTCTCGGGGGGACACTGAAGCTTTCTTT
>TRBV5-1|TRBJ2-1|once|TRBD2
CASSHGGTAGLAPFF
TGCGCCAGCAGCCACGGGGGGACAGCGGGACTAGCACCCTTCTTC
>TRBV6-5|TRBJ2-7|.|TRBD2
CASRGTSGSSYEQYF
TGTGCCAGCAGGGGGACTAGCGGTAGCTCCTACGAGCAGTACTTC